This is a list of T cell receptor beta chains from one sample in a study of long-term antiretroviral therapy in people with HIV. Measured with immunoSEQ multiplex PCR; TCRdb has only the in-frame clones, and not every one. The sample yields about 16,000 clones, more than 75% seen once. This specimen was unsorted PBMCs, taken 0.7 years before starting antiretroviral therapy. These receptors all come from a man aged 50-59 years with HIV. The CDR3 runs from the conserved cysteine through the conserved F or W. A D gene is named only where the DNA matches it firmly. Clone size is not always given. Where it is, it says once, few, many or a class for expanded clones.

>TRBJ1-1|TRBV5-1|-|-
CASSYEGTNTEAFF
TGCGCCAGCAGCTATGAGGGGACAAACACTGAAGCTTTCTTT
>TRBJ2-3|TRBV5-5|TRBD2|once
CASSLSTSGFTDTQYF
TGTGCCAGCAGCTTGTCGACTAGCGGCTTCACAGATACGCAGTATTTT
>TRBJ1-3|TRBV5-1|-|-
CASSPLGSGNTIYF
TGCGCCAGTTCCCCACTAGGCTCTGGAAACACCATATATTTT
>TRBJ1-2|TRBV4-1|-|-
CASSQAPGNYGYTF
TGCGCCAGCAGCCAAGCCCCAGGGAACTATGGCTACACCTTC
>TRBJ1-1|TRBV11-2|-|-
CASSFSGDTEAFF
TGTGCCAGCAGCTTTTCAGGGGACACTGAAGCTTTCTTT
>TRBJ1-4|TRBV7-9|-|-
CASSPIEATNEKLFF
TGTGCCAGCAGCCCCATAGAGGCAACTAATGAAAAACTGTTTTTT
>TRBJ2-2|TRBV4-3|-|-
CASSQEDLRAGTGELFF
TGCGCCAGCAGCCAAGAAGATTTGCGGGCGGGCACCGGGGAGCTGTTTTTT
>TRBJ2-2|TRBV7-3|-|-
CASSLNWNTGELFF
TGTGCCAGCAGCTTAAATTGGAACACCGGGGAGCTGTTTTTT
>TRBJ2-2|TRBV25-1|-|-
CASRSEAGSWTGELFF
TGTGCCAGCAGGTCCGAGGCAGGTAGTTGGACCGGGGAGCTGTTTTTT
>TRBJ1-1|TRBV7-3|-|-
CASSLSGYAEAFF
TGTGCCAGCAGCTTATCAGGGTATGCTGAAGCTTTCTTT
>TRBJ2-1|TRBV5-1|-|-
CASSLSPPPYNEQFF
TGCGCCAGCAGCTTATCTCCTCCGCCCTACAATGAGCAGTTCTTC
>TRBJ2-3|TRBV18|-|-
CASSPYLADGTDTQYF
TGTGCCAGCTCACCATATCTGGCAGACGGCACAGATACGCAGTATTTT
>TRBJ1-2|TRBV5-5|-|-
CASSFRANYGYTF
TGTGCCAGCAGCTTCAGGGCTAACTATGGCTACACCTTC
>TRBJ2-7|TRBV19|TRBD2|-
CASSLTSGRPFSYEQYF
TGTGCCAGTAGTTTGACTAGCGGGAGGCCATTCTCCTACGAGCAGTACTTC
>TRBJ2-5|TRBV5-1|-|-
CASSRARGMEETQYF
TGCGCCAGCAGCCGAGCCCGGGGGATGGAGGAGACCCAGTACTTC
>TRBJ2-3|TRBV10-3|TRBD1|-
CAIQGASTDTQYF
TGTGCCATCCAGGGGGCTAGCACAGATACGCAGTATTTT
>TRBJ2-2|TRBV7-9|-|-
CASKNTGELFF
TGTGCCAGCAAAAACACCGGGGAGCTGTTTTTT
>TRBJ1-2|TRBV27|TRBD1|-
CASSTTGGGYTF
TGTGCCAGCAGTACGACAGGGGGCGGCTACACCTTC
>TRBJ2-2|TRBV2|-|-
CASTAFEGNTGELFF
TGTGCCAGCACCGCCTTTGAGGGGAACACCGGGGAGCTGTTTTTT
>TRBJ1-1|TRBV5-1|-|few
CASSARGPNTEAFF
TGCGCCAGCAGCGCCAGGGGCCCGAACACTGAAGCTTTCTTT
>TRBJ1-2|TRBV28|TRBD1|-
CASSPLGQGAPSYGYTF
TGTGCCAGCAGTCCGTTGGGACAGGGGGCACCCTCGTATGGCTACACCTTC
>TRBJ2-7|TRBV5-5|-|-
CASSAISGLGSYEQYF
TGTGCCAGCAGTGCCATAAGCGGGCTGGGTTCCTACGAGCAGTACTTC
>TRBJ2-7|TRBV9|-|-
CASSVAFGASSYEQYF
TGTGCCAGCAGCGTGGCTTTTGGGGCCAGCTCCTACGAGCAGTACTTC
>TRBJ2-3|TRBV30|-|-
CAWSVLLGADTQYF
TGTGCCTGGAGTGTATTACTAGGAGCAGATACGCAGTATTTT
>TRBJ2-2|TRBV2|-|once
CASTGTGELFF
TGTGCCAGCACAGGCACCGGGGAGCTGTTTTTT
>TRBJ2-2|TRBV7-3|TRBD1|-
CASSPWTGGGGELFF
TGTGCCAGCAGCCCCTGGACAGGGGGAGGCGGGGAGCTGTTTTTT
>TRBJ2-7|TRBV11-3|-|-
CASSRDRNEQYF
TGTGCCAGCAGCCGTGACAGGAACGAGCAGTACTTC
>TRBJ2-1|TRBV5-1|-|-
CASSLQGLAGDEQFF
TGCGCCAGCAGCTTGCAGGGGCTAGCAGGGGATGAGCAGTTCTTC
>TRBJ1-3|TRBV27|TRBD1|-
CASSTRGLSGNTIYF
TGTGCCAGTTCGACCAGGGGGCTGAGTGGAAACACCATATATTTT
>TRBJ1-4|TRBV11-2|-|-
CASSLDNPVSGRLEKLFF
TGTGCCAGCAGCTTAGATAACCCGGTATCCGGACGCCTTGAAAAACTGTTTTTT
>TRBJ1-5|TRBV21-1|-|few
CASSKEGKYSNQPQHF
TGTGCCAGCAGCAAAGAAGGGAAGTATAGCAATCAGCCCCAGCATTTT
>TRBJ1-2|TRBV2|-|-
CASSETGWNYGYTF
TGTGCCAGCAGTGAAACCGGGTGGAACTATGGCTACACCTTC
>TRBJ2-7|TRBV19|-|-
CASTFSHGRRLLYEQYF
TGTGCCAGTACCTTTTCTCATGGCAGGCGACTCCTCTACGAGCAGTACTTC
>TRBJ2-1|TRBV10-3|TRBD2|-
CAISESKGSGTYNEQFF
TGTGCCATCAGTGAGTCGAAAGGTAGCGGGACCTACAATGAGCAGTTCTTC
>TRBJ1-5|TRBV18|TRBD1|-
CASSLGQGLGKDQPQHF
TGTGCCAGCTCACTGGGACAGGGGTTAGGTAAAGATCAGCCCCAGCATTTT
>TRBJ1-6|TRBV27|TRBD1|-
CASSLVAAGGYSPLHF
TGTGCCAGCAGTTTAGTGGCTGCAGGGGGCTATTCACCCCTCCACTTT
>TRBJ2-5|TRBV19|-|-
CASSKGRYQETQYF
TGTGCCAGTAGTAAGGGCAGATACCAAGAGACCCAGTACTTC
>TRBJ2-3|TRBV6-6|-|-
CASSPQGRDTQYF
TGTGCCAGCAGTCCTCAGGGGCGAGATACGCAGTATTTT
>TRBJ2-7|TRBV19|-|-
CASTDSGGQKPYEQYF
TGTGCCAGTACCGACTCAGGGGGGCAGAAGCCCTACGAGCAGTACTTC
>TRBJ2-4|TRBV6-5|-|-
CASRRQAVDIQYF
TGTGCCAGCAGAAGACAGGCTGTTGACATTCAGTACTTC
>TRBJ2-7|TRBV2|-|-
CACGKRWIYEQYF
TGTGCCTGCGGGAAGAGATGGATTTACGAGCAGTACTTC